The 30 T cell receptor beta chains below all came from one sample that was sequenced in a study of human T cells and chemical hapten exposure. TCRdb processed the RACE reads anew with MiXCR; each CDR3 protein has one entry. The sample consists of around 130,000 distinct CDR3 sequences, roughly 10% of them appearing once. Indicated time point: patch test 3, about 24 weeks after DPC sensitization. Treatment specified: therapeutic diphenylcyclopropenone sensitization with weekly scalp DPC. Sequenced here: whole blood, sampled in connection with sensitization to the hapten diphenylcyclopropenone (DPC). These receptor sequences come from a woman aged 45 to 65 with alopecia areata. Some clones in this sample may be carry-over from other donors' samples.

There are a few counts of this clonotype. The V gene is TRBV9, the J gene TRBJ2-2; D gene uncertain. Trimming pared 4 bases from V and 2 bases from J, leaving 12 bases between. Per germline, CDR1 SGDLS and CDR2 YYNGEE. CDR3 length: 15 residues. The CDR3 DNA is TGTGCCAGCAGCTCTAGAGGCGGTAACACCGGGGAGCTGTTTTTT. The encoded protein is CASSSRGGNTGELFF.

V and J are TRBV5-1 and TRBJ2-3; a weak D match, TRBD1 (6 bases). V gave up 7 bases and J gave up 0 bases, with 15 bases separating them. Germline CDR1 reads SGHRS; CDR2 reads YFSETQ. This CDR3 has 15 amino acids. The CDR3 protein is CASSSGQTSTDTQYF. As DNA, the CDR3 is TGCGCCAGCTCCTCAGGACAGACTAGCACAGATACGCAGTATTTT. Combining the CDR3 with reference TRBV5-1 and TRBJ2-3 gives the whole variable domain KAGVTQTPRYLIKTRGQQVTLSCSPISGHRSVSWYQQTPGQGLQFLFEYFSETQRNKGNFPGRFSGRQFSNSRSEMNVSTLELGDSALYLCASSSGQTSTDTQYFGPGTRLTVL.

The chain links TRBV4-2 to TRBJ1-2; 10 nucleotides align to TRBD1. The CDR3 runs to 14 residues. J gave up 9 bases and V 4 bases, and 8 bases lay outside the gene matches. In germline, CDR1 is LGHNA, CDR2 YNFKEQ. The CDR3 spells CASSRGQGKESYTF. The CDR3 nucleotides are TGTGCCAGCAGCCGGGGACAGGGGAAAGAGAGCTACACCTTC.

V gene TRBV14 combines with J gene TRBJ2-1, with 9 bases fitting TRBD1. J was trimmed by 7 bases and V by 6 bases; bases with no gene match: 1. Germline CDR1 and CDR2: SGHDN and FVKESK. CDR3 length: 12 residues. DNA of the CDR3: TGTGCCAGCAGAGGACAGGGGAATGAGCAGTTCTTC. Its translation is CASRGQGNEQFF.

CDR3 nucleotides: TGTGCCAGCAGCCAGGAAAACATTCAGTACTTC. This translates into CASSQENIQYF. The rearrangement uses TRBV2 and TRBJ2-4, with D unresolved. This CDR3 is 11 amino acids long. From germline, CDR1 is SNHLY and CDR2 FYNNEI. V was trimmed by 6 bases and J by 5 bases, leaving 5 bases between them.

This clonotype was observed a few times. The chain joins TRBV7-2 to TRBJ2-7, with 9 bases aligning to TRBD2. This CDR3 has 13 residues. After removal of 5 bases from V and 5 bases from J, the junction contained 4 bases not matched to a gene. Germline V gene sequence: CDR1 SGHTA, CDR2 FQGNSA. The CDR3 spells CASSPGLAHEQYF. The DNA of the CDR3 is TGTGCCAGCAGCCCGGGACTAGCCCACGAGCAGTACTTC.

This clonotype was detected a few times. The J gene is TRBJ2-4, the V gene TRBV7-2; D is ambiguous. V was cut by 5 bases and J by 6 bases, with 5 bases left in between. The CDR3 has 11 amino acids. Germline V gene sequence: CDR1 SGHTA, CDR2 FQGNSA. The CDR3: CASSNGNIQYF. The DNA for the CDR3 is TGTGCCAGCAGCAACGGAAACATTCAGTACTTC. The full variable domain, with the rest looked up from reference TRBV7-2 and TRBJ2-4, is GAGVSQSPSNKVTEKGKDVELRCDPISGHTALYWYRQSLGQGLEFLIYFQGNSAPDKSGLPSDRFSAERTGGSVSTLTIQRTQQEDSAVYLCASSNGNIQYFGAGTRLSVL.

This chain joins TRBV3-1 and TRBJ2-1; 9 nucleotides align to TRBD2. CDR3 length: 14 amino acids. Germline CDR1 is LGHDT and CDR2 is YNNKEL (reference sequence). The trim removed 2 bases at V and 9 bases at J, leaving 5 bases unmatched. CDR3 amino acids: CASSQSPTSGEQFF. The CDR3 DNA follows: TGTGCCAGCAGCCAATCCCCGACTAGCGGTGAGCAGTTCTTC.

The table lists this clonotype with a few counts. The V and J genes are TRBV12-3 or TRBV12-4 and TRBJ1-5, with a weak D call TRBD1 (6 bases). The CDR3 length is 15 residues. The V end was cut by 6 bases, the J end by 0 bases, with 12 bases between. CDR3 DNA sequence: TGTGCCAGCAGCAAGACAGGCGCTAGCAATCAGCCCCAGCATTTT. Its protein product is CASSKTGASNQPQHF.

This chain joins TRBV5-1 and TRBJ2-4, with a weak D call TRBD1 (7 bases). Germline-derived CDR1 and CDR2 are SGHRS and YFSETQ. The CDR3 covers 15 residues. V was clipped by 0 bases and J by 8 bases, with 15 bases between them. As DNA, the CDR3 is TGCGCCAGCAGCTTGGCACGGCAGGGGGGATACATTCAGTACTTC. It specifies CASSLARQGGYIQYF.

This clonotype was found a few times. The rearrangement uses TRBV6-1 and TRBJ2-5; tentative D call: TRBD2 (6 bases). This CDR3 has 15 residues. CDR1 is MNHNS, CDR2 SASEGT, per germline. V shed 0 bases and J shed 5 bases, with 13 bases lying between them. The CDR3 nucleotides are TGTGCCAGCAGTGAAGCACGGGTCGGGGGTGAGACCCAGTACTTC. Its translation is CASSEARVGGETQYF.

Ten or more counts support this clonotype. This chain joins TRBV13 and TRBJ2-5, with TRBD2 identical over 7 bases. CDR1 and CDR2 from the germline V gene are PRHDT and FYEKMQ (reference sequence). V lost 0 bases, J lost 2 bases, and 6 bases stayed unmatched. The CDR3 consists of 16 residues. CDR3 region: CASSLGSAGVQETQYF. The CDR3 DNA sequence: TGTGCCAGCAGCTTAGGGTCGGCGGGAGTACAAGAGACCCAGTACTTC.

V gene TRBV4-2 combines with J gene TRBJ1-5; D is undetermined. The germline V gene encodes CDR1 LGHNA and CDR2 YNFKEQ. The CDR3 runs to 16 residues. Deletions cut 0 bases from V and 7 bases from J, with 16 bases between. CDR3 bases: TGTGCCAGCAGCCAAGATCGGGGTCTTCTTGGCCAGCCCCAGCATTTT. Protein: CASSQDRGLLGQPQHF.

The J gene is TRBJ1-5, the V gene TRBV12-3 or TRBV12-4; D call uncertain. CDR3 length equals 14 residues. Trimming left V 5 bases short and J 0 bases short, with 8 bases between. The CDR3 spells CASSPSHSNQPQHF. The CDR3 region has the DNA TGTGCCAGCAGTCCTTCGCATAGCAATCAGCCCCAGCATTTT.

This rearrangement joins TRBV28 to TRBJ1-2; the D gene is possibly TRBD1 (6 bases). Trimming pared 8 bases from V and 6 bases from J, leaving 19 bases between. The CDR3 extends over 14 amino acids. In germline, CDR1 is MDHEN, CDR2 SYDVKM. As DNA, the CDR3 is TGTGCCAGCCGTTCCGTTAGGGGGTCTCATGGCTACACCTTC. Translated, it gives CASRSVRGSHGYTF.

This clonotype was observed many times. The rearrangement links TRBV4-1 to TRBJ2-3; D is ambiguous. The germline V and J ends were trimmed by 0 bases and 2 bases, with 6 bases remaining between them. This CDR3 comprises 14 residues. Germline lookup yields CDR1 MGHRA and CDR2 YSYEKL. This CDR3 reads CASSQDGNTDTQYF. CDR3 DNA sequence: TGCGCCAGCAGCCAAGATGGAAACACAGATACGCAGTATTTT.

In this sample, this clonotype turned up a few times. CDR3 loop: CSASLQGTDTQYF. Here the CDR3 DNA reads TGCAGTGCTAGTCTCCAGGGGACAGATACGCAGTATTTT. The chain combines TRBV20-1 with TRBJ2-3; weak D call: TRBD1 (6 bases). Germline values: CDR1 DFQATT, CDR2 SNEGSKA (reference sequence). The CDR3 loop spans 13 amino acids. V lost 3 bases and J lost 3, with 10 bases in between.

Only a few counts were recorded for this clonotype. This chain links TRBV9 with TRBJ2-6; tentatively, D is TRBD1 or TRBD2 (5 bases each). The germline V and J ends were trimmed by 3 bases and 0 bases, with 13 bases remaining between them. The CDR3 is 17 amino acids. Germline V lookup: CDR1 SGDLS, CDR2 YYNGEE. CDR3 nucleotides: TGTGCCAGCAGCGCCGGGACGCACAGCTCTGGGGCCAACGTCCTGACTTTC. Encoded protein: CASSAGTHSSGANVLTF.

This clonotype was found a few times. The chain couples TRBV20-1 to TRBJ2-1; 9 nucleotides match TRBD2. CDR1 and CDR2 (germline): DFQATT, SNEGSKA (reference sequence). CDR3 size: 14 residues. Germline trimming cut 5 bases from V and 9 bases from J; bases unmatched to any gene: 11. CDR3 coding DNA: TGCAGTGCTCCCCCTAGCGGGATGGTCGGTGAGCAGTTCTTC. It specifies CSAPPSGMVGEQFF.

In regard to this clonotype: Since a much larger clone is just one base distant, this may be a read error. The rearrangement joins TRBV20-1 to TRBJ2-1, with 9 bases fitting TRBD2. Germline CDR1 DFQATT, CDR2 SNEGSKA (reference sequence). The CDR3 contains 15 residues. V lost 6 bases to trimming and J lost 8 bases; unmatched junction nucleotides: 14. The CDR3 DNA reads TGCAGTGCCCAACGGCGAGCGGGGGGCGGCGATGAGCAGTTCTTC. It yields the protein CSAQRRAGGGDEQFF.

This rearrangement joins TRBV6-1 to TRBJ1-4; D call uncertain. Deletions cut 6 bases from V and 0 bases from J, with 11 bases between. The CDR3 length is 15 residues. The germline V gene encodes CDR1 MNHNS and CDR2 SASEGT. The CDR3 DNA reads as TGTGCCAGCAGCGGCCACCCATCAACTAATGAAAAACTGTTTTTT. Translated: CASSGHPSTNEKLFF.

This clonotype came up a few times. The chain is built from TRBV12-3 or TRBV12-4 and TRBJ1-2; TRBD1 aligns across 9 bases. This CDR3 comprises 16 residues. Trimming at V came to 5 bases and at J to 2 bases, leaving 9 bases not matched to a gene. The CDR3 protein is CASSARDRELNYGYTF. CDR3 DNA sequence: TGTGCCAGCAGTGCCCGGGACAGGGAATTAAACTATGGCTACACCTTC.

Regarding this clonotype: Compared with germline, one end of the junction differs, possibly owing to a read error. The chain combines TRBV12-3 or TRBV12-4 with TRBJ2-1; D remains ambiguous. This CDR3 is built from 14 residues. CDR3: CASTLETAYDEQFF. The CDR3 nucleotides read TGTGCCAGCACCCTCGAAACAGCCTACGATGAGCAGTTCTTC.

This clonotype was observed a handful of times. This rearrangement joins TRBV5-1 to TRBJ2-7, with TRBD2 matching 7 bases. The CDR3 spans 12 residues. Germline CDR1 SGHRS, CDR2 YFSETQ. V was pared by 6 bases and J by 3 bases, with 3 bases of the junction left unmatched. The CDR3 spells CASKPGGYEQYF. DNA of the CDR3: TGCGCCAGCAAGCCGGGGGGCTACGAGCAGTACTTC.

This clonotype turned up a few times. V is TRBV28 and J is TRBJ2-3; 12 bases agree with TRBD2. Germline V lookup: CDR1 MDHEN, CDR2 SYDVKM. The CDR3 has 17 residues. V dropped 5 bases and J dropped 1; count of bases not matched to a gene: 7. As DNA, the CDR3 is TGTGCCAGCAGTCCCTTAGGACTAGCGGGGCGCACAGATACGCAGTATTTT. It specifies CASSPLGLAGRTDTQYF.

J is TRBJ2-5 and V is TRBV30, with 12 bases lining up with TRBD2. V lost 3 bases, J lost 4 bases, and 6 bases stayed unmatched. CDR3 length: 15 residues. From germline, CDR1 is GTSNPN and CDR2 SVGIG (reference sequence). The CDR3 nucleotides are TGTGCCTGGAGCTCCGGACTAGCGGGGTCAGAGACCCAGTACTTC. Its protein is CAWSSGLAGSETQYF. The entire variable domain, with the rest obtained from reference TRBV30 and TRBJ2-5, is as follows: SQTIHQWPATLVQPVGSPLSLECTVEGTSNPNLYWYRQAAGRGLQLLFYSVGIGQISSEVPQNLSASRPQDRQFILSSKKLLLSDSGFYLCAWSSGLAGSETQYFGPGTRLLVL.

The V gene is TRBV29-1, the J gene TRBJ1-1; unclear D gene. The V gene lost 4 bases and the J gene lost 1 base, with 7 bases spanning the gap. This CDR3 region has 12 residues. The germline V gene has CDR1 SQVTM and CDR2 ANQGSEA. DNA of the CDR3: TGCAGCGTTGGGGCGGCGAACACTGAAGCTTTCTTT. Its protein product is CSVGAANTEAFF.

The chain carries TRBV7-6 and TRBJ2-1; TRBD2 matches 10 bases. CDR1 is SGHVS and CDR2 is FNYEAQ in the germline V gene. This CDR3 spans 16 amino acids. V lost 5 bases, J lost 8 bases, and 12 bases stayed unmatched. CDR3 in DNA: TGTGCCAGCAGCCCCACGGGGCTAGCGGGAGCGGATGAGCAGTTCTTC. It is translated as CASSPTGLAGADEQFF.

In DNA, the CDR3 is TGCAGTGCTAGAGATTTGAAAACAGGAAGATCGGGGCCCCAGCATTTT. Protein: CSARDLKTGRSGPQHF. This chain connects TRBV20-1 to TRBJ1-5; a weak D match, TRBD1 (5 bases). The CDR3 is made up of 16 amino acids. From germline, CDR1 is DFQATT and CDR2 SNEGSKA (reference sequence). Trimming pared 0 bases from V and 9 bases from J, leaving 21 bases between.

The chain couples TRBV6-2 or TRBV6-3 to TRBJ1-1; D is undetermined. V shed 6 bases and J shed 4 bases, with 15 bases lying between them. The germline CDR1 and CDR2 sequences are MNHEY and SVGEGT. This CDR3 is built from 14 residues. The CDR3 bases are TGTGCCAGCAGCAAGGGCGTAATGGCCACTGAAGCTTTCTTT. This gives the protein CASSKGVMATEAFF.